Detailed here is one T cell receptor (beta chain). The count of this clone is one. It lacks a known antigen. No per-base quality is available; no much larger clone lies one base away. The data stem from a study of cytomegalovirus exposure and HLA in healthy donors (TCRdb year 2017). Looking at the study overall: An earlier analysis of fewer than 750 of the donors reported approximately 280 Gb of sequence data and 100 million to 120 million unique TCR beta sequences obtained from around 180 million T cells. Of the 398 genotyped donors, about 80% fell in the genetic ancestry cluster associated with self-reported Caucasian donors. Because of strong linkage in the cohort, four or five DR-DQ haplotypes were treated as single units for association and clustering. The study aimed to test whether signatures of past pathogen exposure could be identified by cataloging public T cell receptors. A separate validation cohort of over 95 different subjects was used in addition to the 666-subject first cohort. The study used immunosequencing to profile the T cell repertoires of 666 subjects and linked those repertoires to cytomegalovirus serostatus. To study patterns of TCR occurrence, a later analysis re-analyzed previously published TCR beta repertoires from 666 donors and added high-resolution HLA genotyping. Typing coverage differed by locus: A, B, C, DRB1 and DQB1 were typed in roughly 620-630 donors, DQA1 in 522, DPA1 in roughly 590, and DPB1 in roughly 450. A later genetic analysis took genome-wide SNP genotypes for about 55% of the roughly 670 donors and used that subset as a discovery cohort. Donor age, sex, ethnicity and CMV serostatus were collected together with the repertoire data. To predict cytomegalovirus infection status, the study combined high-throughput TCR immunosequencing, statistical association of individual TCRs with disease status, and machine learning. Both class I and class II loci were covered by HLA typing, at four-digit resolution. All discovery cohort repertoires had been generated using a single sequencing platform. An earlier analysis of several hundred of the donors applied high-throughput TCR beta sequencing to assess whether each TCR beta V gene segment acted as functional or pseudogenic. Among 398 genotyped donors of the cohort, an average of roughly 240,000 unique TCR beta nucleotide sequences were sequenced per donor, around 20% of them non-productive. An early release covering some 640 HLA-typed donors comprised about 320 gigabases of sequencing data and some 79 million unique TCR sequences. In the later analysis, no new phenotypic data were used to find candidate immune exposures; instead, reliance was placed on TCR beta sequences and their occurrence across donors. On the study overall, not on this receptor specifically: Correlated functional status among segregating V segments might be attributable to linkage disequilibrium, but an unknown experimental factor could not be ruled out. A total of fewer than 200 TCR beta chains were listed by the study as associated with cytomegalovirus. A group of highly shared sequence variants was considered likely to be a technical artifact of the sequencing pipeline. Because the 87-base-pair reads could not distinguish some IMGT-functional V segments, including TRBV6-2 and TRBV6-3, those segments were excluded. Because HLA typing was unavailable for some donors at each locus, only the typed subset was used in association tests. The presence/absence analyses assumed that sequencing depth was roughly uniform across donors, and that assumption may not be true. In a later analysis, several top co-occurrence clusters were reported to appear linked to parvovirus B19, influenza, CMV and Epstein-Barr virus. According to the authors, the approach could potentially be generalized to other disease states and immunological phenotypes. In a later analysis, most CMV-associated TCR beta chains were found to appear HLA-restricted, with HLA associations seemingly driven largely by CMV exposure. According to a later genetic analysis, donors in an Asian-associated ancestry cluster had fewer N-insertions in productive TCRs than the approximately 670-donor mean. Broadly in line with IMGT annotations, most TCR beta V segments showed up in productive rearrangements about 90% or about 30% of the time in an earlier analysis of around 600 of the donors. At a false discovery rate of 0.05, a later analysis linked 16,951 TCR beta sequences to specific HLA alleles. An association between a missense DCLRE1C variant and V-gene and J-gene trimming of TCR beta chains was found in a later genetic analysis and replicated in an independent cohort. A few of the identified cytomegalovirus-associated TCR beta chains were confirmed in vitro to be specific for cytomegalovirus antigens. Cytomegalovirus status was reported to be diagnosed by the classifier with high specificity and sensitivity in both the original and validation cohorts. While some public TCRs were present in many individuals, most TCR sequences turned up only very rarely across donors. The only immune exposure information available for the cohort was CMV serostatus. Compared with equally common non-associated chains, HLA-associated TCR beta chains in a later analysis were more clonally expanded and had lower generation probabilities. Only TCR beta chains were sequenced in this cohort, and the absence of alpha or paired-chain data limited detectable features. According to a later analysis, TCR association rates differed among HLA loci, with DRB1 alleles showing the most associated TCRs and HLA-C alleles showing the fewest. Assigning TCR associations to individual alleles was difficult when HLA alleles, especially DR and DQ, strongly co-occurred. Because counts were too low, about 18 rarely observed V segments, including chromosome 9 orphons, were left out of the earlier analysis of a few hundred of the donors. A further reported finding was that TCR beta sequences accurately predicted the HLA-A and HLA-B alleles for most subjects in the first cohort.

The method was the immunoSEQ multiplex PCR assay. For the multiplex PCR, a mixture combining 60 forward primers for TCR Vbeta segments and 13 reverse primers for TCR Jbeta segments was used. Amplification of the CDR3 region of rearranged TCR beta genes was performed with a multiplex PCR assay on genomic DNA. Amplified TCR beta libraries were sequenced as 87-base-pair reads on the Illumina HiSeq System. The authors processed their data as follows. A later analysis tallied 70 million to 100 million unique TCR beta chains across the 550 to 850 repertoires, and approximately 12 million of those chains were shared by two or more donors. To remove PCR and sequencing errors, raw reads were error-corrected and collapsed into unique sequences using a nearest-neighbor algorithm that merged closely related sequences. CDR3 sequences were aligned to IMGT reference sequences to assign V, D and J gene segments. For a sequence to be retained, a match of at least six nucleotides to both a V gene segment and a J gene segment was required. A rearrangement was called productive if the CDR3 had no stop codons and remained in frame with V and J, and every other rearrangement was called non-productive. Following IMGT convention, CDR3 was defined as the stretch from the second conserved V-encoded cysteine up to the conserved J-encoded phenylalanine. Sequences without an unambiguous match to a single V gene segment were excluded from the earlier analysis of about 600 of the donors. An earlier analysis of a few hundred of the donors classified V segments as functional when productive rearrangements were above 56.7% and as segregating when the standard deviation between donors was above 5%. To diagnose cytomegalovirus status from the catalog of TCR beta chain sequences, a statistical classification framework was built. V and J gene assignment, in a later analysis, came from comparing TCR nucleotide sequences with IMGT/GENE-DB human TR gene sequences. A later analysis assigned CDR3 sequences and most-parsimonious VDJ recombination scenarios with the TCRdist pipeline. In a later analysis, each TCR beta chain was defined by its CDR3 amino acid sequence together with its V-gene family, and reads without a unique V-gene family were excluded. To address suspected cross-contamination and a sequencing artifact, a later analysis removed several hundred highly shared, low-generation-probability nucleotide sequences. A later analysis calculated a clonal expansion index for each public chain from normalized within-repertoire ranks of inferred template counts. In a later analysis, generation probabilities were computed with a VDJ recombination model fitted to out-of-frame rearrangements, and the resulting probabilities were checked against IGoR. In a later analysis, hypergeometric tests were used to score TCR-TCR, TCR-HLA and TCR-CMV co-occurrence, with a repertoire-size bias correction applied to TCR pairs. False discovery rates were estimated in a later analysis by permuting HLA or CMV assignments 20 times. In a later analysis, co-occurring TCRs were grouped with DBSCAN, and TCRdist sequence similarity was added when clustering was performed within HLA-allele-positive subsets. Repertoires with fewer than 30,000 or more than 120,000 public chains, plus five repertoires with anomalous nucleotide sharing, were excluded from co-occurrence clustering. TCRdb re-hosts the immuneACCESS table, in-frame sequences only. Its copies lack some clones; in the studies checked, an unresolved V gene accounts for under half of them, and the cause for the rest is not known. For V, J and clone size, that table is used; D and trimming come from the DNA. The sample table shows approximately 100,000 clones, and under 85% are seen once. Roughly 11% of the sample is in the top ten clones.

The CDR3 starts with the cysteine, ends with the phenylalanine, and has 15 residues. Only CDR3 DNA remains: 45 bases, in frame from the first base. V was cut back by 8 bases and J by 6 bases, leaving a gap of 21 bases between them. CDR1 and CDR2, per the germline V gene, are SNHLY and FYNNEI. In total, just over 650 healthy bone marrow donors made up the cohort. All cohort members were sampled while nominally healthy, although unrecorded immune exposures were likely present. The donor tested CMV seropositive and was one of the 289 seropositive cohort members. Each donor provided a peripheral blood sample, and peripheral blood mononuclear cells were used for TCR beta sequencing. Genomic DNA extraction from the blood cell samples was performed with the Qiagen DNeasy Blood Extraction Kit.

The sample taken for sequencing was PBMCs. The chain links TRBV2 with TRBJ2-3; too little of a D gene remains to name it. The clonotype comes from a man aged 40-50 years in good health and CMV-seropositive. CDR3 reads: CASHYTLSSADTQYF. Read as DNA, the sequence is TGTGCCAGCCATTATACTTTATCGTCCGCTGATACGCAGTATTTT.